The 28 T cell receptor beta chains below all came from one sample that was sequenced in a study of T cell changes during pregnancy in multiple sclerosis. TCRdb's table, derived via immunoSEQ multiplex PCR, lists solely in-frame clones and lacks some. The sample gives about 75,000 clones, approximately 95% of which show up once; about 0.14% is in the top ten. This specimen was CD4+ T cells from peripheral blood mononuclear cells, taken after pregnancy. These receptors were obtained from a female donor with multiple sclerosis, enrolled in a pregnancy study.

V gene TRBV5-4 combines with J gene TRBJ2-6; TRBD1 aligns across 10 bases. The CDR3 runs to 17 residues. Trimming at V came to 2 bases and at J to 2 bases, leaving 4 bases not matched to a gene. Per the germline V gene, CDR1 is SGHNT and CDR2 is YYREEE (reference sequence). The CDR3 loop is CASSFPGQGTGANVLTF. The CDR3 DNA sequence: TGTGCCAGCAGCTTTCCGGGACAGGGGACTGGGGCCAACGTCCTGACTTTC.

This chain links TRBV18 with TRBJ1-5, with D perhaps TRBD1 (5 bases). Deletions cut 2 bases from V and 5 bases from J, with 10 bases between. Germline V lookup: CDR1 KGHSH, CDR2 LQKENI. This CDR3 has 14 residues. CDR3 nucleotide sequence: TGTGCCAGCTCACCAACAGGAATGGATCAGCCCCAGCATTTT. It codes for CASSPTGMDQPQHF.

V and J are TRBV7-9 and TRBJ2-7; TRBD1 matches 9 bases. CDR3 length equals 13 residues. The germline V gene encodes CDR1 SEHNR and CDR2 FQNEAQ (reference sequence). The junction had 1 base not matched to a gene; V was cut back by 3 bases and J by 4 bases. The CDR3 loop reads CASSLDRGYEQYF. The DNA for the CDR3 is TGTGCCAGCAGCTTGGACAGGGGTTACGAGCAGTACTTC.

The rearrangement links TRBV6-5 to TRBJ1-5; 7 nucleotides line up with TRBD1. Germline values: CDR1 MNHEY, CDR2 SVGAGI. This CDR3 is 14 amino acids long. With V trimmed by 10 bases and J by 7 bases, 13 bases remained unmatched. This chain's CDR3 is CAKSSTGVEQPQHF. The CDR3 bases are TGTGCCAAAAGCTCTACAGGGGTTGAGCAGCCCCAGCATTTT.

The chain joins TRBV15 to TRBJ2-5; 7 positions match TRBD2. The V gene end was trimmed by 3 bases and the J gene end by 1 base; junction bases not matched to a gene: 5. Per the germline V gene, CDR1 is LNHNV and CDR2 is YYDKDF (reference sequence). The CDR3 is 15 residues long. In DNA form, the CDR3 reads TGTGCCACCAGCAGCGGACTAGACCCCCAAGAGACCCAGTACTTC. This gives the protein CATSSGLDPQETQYF.

DNA of the CDR3: TGCGCCAGCAGCTTGGTGGGGCGCGGAGGGGCGGGAGGAGAGACCCAGTACTTC. Amino acid sequence: CASSLVGRGGAGGETQYF. The chain couples TRBV5-1 to TRBJ2-5; 8 bases map to TRBD2. V shed 0 bases, J shed 4 bases, and the junction held 14 bases outside the gene matches. The CDR3 spans 18 residues. In germline, CDR1 is SGHRS, CDR2 YFSETQ.

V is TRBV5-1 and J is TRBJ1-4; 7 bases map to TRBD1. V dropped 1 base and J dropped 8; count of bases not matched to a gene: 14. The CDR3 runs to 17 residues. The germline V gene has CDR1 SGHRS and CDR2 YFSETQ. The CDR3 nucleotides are TGCGCCAGCAGCTTGACCTCCACAGGGGAGCCTCAAGAAAAACTGTTTTTT. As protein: CASSLTSTGEPQEKLFF. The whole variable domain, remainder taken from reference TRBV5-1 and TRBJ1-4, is KAGVTQTPRYLIKTRGQQVTLSCSPISGHRSVSWYQQTPGQGLQFLFEYFSETQRNKGNFPGRFSGRQFSNSRSEMNVSTLELGDSALYLCASSLTSTGEPQEKLFFGSGTQLSVL.

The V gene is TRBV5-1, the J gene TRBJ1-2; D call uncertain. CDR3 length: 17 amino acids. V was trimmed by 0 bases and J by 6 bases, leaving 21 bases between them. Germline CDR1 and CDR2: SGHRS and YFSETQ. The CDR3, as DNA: TGCGCCAGCAGCTTGGCCCTCTCCGACTTATTGTCCGATGGCTACACCTTC. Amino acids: CASSLALSDLLSDGYTF.

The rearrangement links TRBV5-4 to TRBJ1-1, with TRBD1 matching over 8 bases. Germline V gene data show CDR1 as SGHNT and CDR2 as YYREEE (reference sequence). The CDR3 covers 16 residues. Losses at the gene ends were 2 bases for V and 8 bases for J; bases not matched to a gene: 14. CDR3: CASSFGQGPFAGEAFF. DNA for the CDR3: TGTGCCAGCAGCTTTGGACAGGGCCCTTTTGCGGGCGAAGCTTTCTTT.

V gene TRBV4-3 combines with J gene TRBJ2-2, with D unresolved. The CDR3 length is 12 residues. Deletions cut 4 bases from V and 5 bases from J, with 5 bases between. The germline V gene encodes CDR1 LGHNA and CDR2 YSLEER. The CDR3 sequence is CASSPGTGELFF. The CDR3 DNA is TGCGCCAGCAGCCCCGGGACCGGGGAGCTGTTTTTT.

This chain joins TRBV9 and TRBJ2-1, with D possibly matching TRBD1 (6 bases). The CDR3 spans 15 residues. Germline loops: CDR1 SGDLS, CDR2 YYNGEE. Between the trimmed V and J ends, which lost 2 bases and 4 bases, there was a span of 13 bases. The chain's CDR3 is CASSVYGTTYNEQFF. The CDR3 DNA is TGTGCCAGCAGCGTCTACGGGACAACTTACAATGAGCAGTTCTTC.

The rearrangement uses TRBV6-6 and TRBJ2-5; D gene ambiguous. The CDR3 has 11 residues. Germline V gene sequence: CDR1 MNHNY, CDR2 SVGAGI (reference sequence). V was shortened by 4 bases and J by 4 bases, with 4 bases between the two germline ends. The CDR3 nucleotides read TGTGCCAGCAGTTCCCGAGAGACCCAGTACTTC. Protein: CASSSRETQYF.

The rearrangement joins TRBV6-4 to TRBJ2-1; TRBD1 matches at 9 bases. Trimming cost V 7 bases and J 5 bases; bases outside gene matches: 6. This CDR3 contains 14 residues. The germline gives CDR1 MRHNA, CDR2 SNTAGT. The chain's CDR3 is CASKPGQGNNEQFF. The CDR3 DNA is TGTGCCAGCAAACCGGGACAGGGCAACAATGAGCAGTTCTTC.

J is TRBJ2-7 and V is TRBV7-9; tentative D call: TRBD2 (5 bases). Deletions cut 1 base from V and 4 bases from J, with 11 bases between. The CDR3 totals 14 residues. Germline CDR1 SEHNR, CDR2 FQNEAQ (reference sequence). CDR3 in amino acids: CASSLESGLYEQYF. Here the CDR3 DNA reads TGTGCCAGCAGCTTAGAGAGCGGACTTTACGAGCAGTACTTC.

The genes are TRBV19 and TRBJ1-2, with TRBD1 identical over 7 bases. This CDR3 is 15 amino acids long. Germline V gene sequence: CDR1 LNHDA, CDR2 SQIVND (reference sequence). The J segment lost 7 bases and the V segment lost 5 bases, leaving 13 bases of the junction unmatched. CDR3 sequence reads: CASSPAPDRVAGYTF. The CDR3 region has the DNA TGTGCCAGTAGTCCCGCACCAGACAGGGTGGCTGGCTACACCTTC.

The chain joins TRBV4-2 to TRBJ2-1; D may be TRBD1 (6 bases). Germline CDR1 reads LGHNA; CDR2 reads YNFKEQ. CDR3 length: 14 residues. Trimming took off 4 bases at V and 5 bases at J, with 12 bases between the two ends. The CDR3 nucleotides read TGTGCCAGCAGCCTATCCACAGGGAACAATGAGCAGTTCTTC. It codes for CASSLSTGNNEQFF.

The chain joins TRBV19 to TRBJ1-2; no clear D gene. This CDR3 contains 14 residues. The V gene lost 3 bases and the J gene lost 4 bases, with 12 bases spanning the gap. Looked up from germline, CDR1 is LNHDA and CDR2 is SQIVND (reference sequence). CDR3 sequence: CASSMGQVRYGYTF. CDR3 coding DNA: TGTGCCAGTAGTATGGGCCAGGTCCGCTATGGCTACACCTTC.

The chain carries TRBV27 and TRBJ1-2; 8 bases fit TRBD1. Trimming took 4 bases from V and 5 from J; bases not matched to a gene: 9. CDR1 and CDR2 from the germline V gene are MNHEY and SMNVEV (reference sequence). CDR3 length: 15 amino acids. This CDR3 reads CASSYPGTGSYGYTF. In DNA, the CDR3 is TGTGCCAGCAGTTACCCCGGGACAGGTTCTTATGGCTACACCTTC.

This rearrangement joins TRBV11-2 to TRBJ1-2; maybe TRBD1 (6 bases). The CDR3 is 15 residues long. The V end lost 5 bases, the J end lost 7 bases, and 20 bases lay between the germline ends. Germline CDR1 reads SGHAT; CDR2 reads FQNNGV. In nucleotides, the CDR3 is TGTGCCAGCAGCCCCGACAGGTTAAGACACGGTGGCTACACCTTC. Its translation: CASSPDRLRHGGYTF.

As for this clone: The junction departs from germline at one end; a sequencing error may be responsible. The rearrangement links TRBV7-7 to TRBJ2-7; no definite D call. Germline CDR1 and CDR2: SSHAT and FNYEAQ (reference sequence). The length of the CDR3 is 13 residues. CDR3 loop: CASSLGRSYEQYF. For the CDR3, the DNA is TGTGCTAGCAGCTTGGGCAGATCCTACGAGCAGTACTTC.

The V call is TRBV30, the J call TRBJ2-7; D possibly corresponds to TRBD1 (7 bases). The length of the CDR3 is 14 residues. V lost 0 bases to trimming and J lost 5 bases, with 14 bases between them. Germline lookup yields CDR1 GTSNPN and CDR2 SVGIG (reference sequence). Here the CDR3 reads CAWSVWGRGDEQYF. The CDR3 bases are TGTGCCTGGAGTGTATGGGGCAGGGGGGACGAGCAGTACTTC.

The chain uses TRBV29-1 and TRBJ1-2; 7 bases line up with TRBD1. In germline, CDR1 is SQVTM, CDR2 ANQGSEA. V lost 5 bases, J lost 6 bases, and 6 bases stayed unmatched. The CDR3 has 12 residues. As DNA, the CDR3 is TGCAGCGTTCGACAGGGCACCCATGGCTACACCTTC. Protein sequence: CSVRQGTHGYTF.

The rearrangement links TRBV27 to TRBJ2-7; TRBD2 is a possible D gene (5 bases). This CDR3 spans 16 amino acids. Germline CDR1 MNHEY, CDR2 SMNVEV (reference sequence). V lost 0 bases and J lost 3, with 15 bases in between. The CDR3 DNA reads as TGTGCCAGCAGTTTATCTCATCATGGACGGGGCTACGAGCAGTACTTC. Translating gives CASSLSHHGRGYEQYF.

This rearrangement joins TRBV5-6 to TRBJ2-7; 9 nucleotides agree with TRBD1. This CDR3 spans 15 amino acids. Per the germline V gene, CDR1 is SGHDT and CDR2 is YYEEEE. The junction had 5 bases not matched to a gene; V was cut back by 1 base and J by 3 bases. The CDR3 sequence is CASSLWTGDVYEQYF. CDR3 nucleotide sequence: TGTGCCAGCAGCTTGTGGACAGGGGATGTCTACGAGCAGTACTTC. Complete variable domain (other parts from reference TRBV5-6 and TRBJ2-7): DAGVTQSPTHLIKTRGQQVTLRCSPKSGHDTVSWYQQALGQGPQFIFQYYEEEERQRGNFPDRFSGHQFPNYSSELNVNALLLGDSALYLCASSLWTGDVYEQYFGPGTRLTVT.

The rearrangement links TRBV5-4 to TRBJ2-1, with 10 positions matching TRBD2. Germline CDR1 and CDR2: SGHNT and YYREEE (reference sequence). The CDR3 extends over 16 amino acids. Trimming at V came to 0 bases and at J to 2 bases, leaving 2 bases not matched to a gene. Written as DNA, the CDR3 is TGTGCCAGCAGCTTGGTCGGACTAGCGGCCTACAATGAGCAGTTCTTC. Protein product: CASSLVGLAAYNEQFF. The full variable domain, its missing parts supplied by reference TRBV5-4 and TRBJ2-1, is ETGVTQSPTHLIKTRGQQVTLRCSSQSGHNTVSWYQQALGQGPQFIFQYYREEENGRGNFPPRFSGLQFPNYSSELNVNALELDDSALYLCASSLVGLAAYNEQFFGPGTRLTVL.

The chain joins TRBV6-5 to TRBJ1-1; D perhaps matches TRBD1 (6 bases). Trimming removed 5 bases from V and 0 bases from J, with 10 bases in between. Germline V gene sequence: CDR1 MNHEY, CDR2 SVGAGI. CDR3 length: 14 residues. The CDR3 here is CASSRGGVNTEAFF. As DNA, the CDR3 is TGTGCCAGCAGTAGGGGGGGGGTGAACACTGAAGCTTTCTTT.

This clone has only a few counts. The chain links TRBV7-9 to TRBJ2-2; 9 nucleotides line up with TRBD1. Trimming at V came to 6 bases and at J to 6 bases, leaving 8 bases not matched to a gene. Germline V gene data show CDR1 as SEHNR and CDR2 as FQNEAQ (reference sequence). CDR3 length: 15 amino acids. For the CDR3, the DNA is TGTGCCAGCAGTTTCCGGGACAGGGATGCCGGGGAGCTGTTTTTT. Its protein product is CASSFRDRDAGELFF.

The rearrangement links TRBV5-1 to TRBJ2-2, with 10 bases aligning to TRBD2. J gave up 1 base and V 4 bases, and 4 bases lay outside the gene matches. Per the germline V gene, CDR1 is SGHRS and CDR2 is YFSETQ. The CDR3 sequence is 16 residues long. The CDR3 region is CASSKAGGRNTGELFF. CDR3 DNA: TGCGCCAGCAGCAAAGCGGGAGGGCGGAACACCGGGGAGCTGTTTTTT.